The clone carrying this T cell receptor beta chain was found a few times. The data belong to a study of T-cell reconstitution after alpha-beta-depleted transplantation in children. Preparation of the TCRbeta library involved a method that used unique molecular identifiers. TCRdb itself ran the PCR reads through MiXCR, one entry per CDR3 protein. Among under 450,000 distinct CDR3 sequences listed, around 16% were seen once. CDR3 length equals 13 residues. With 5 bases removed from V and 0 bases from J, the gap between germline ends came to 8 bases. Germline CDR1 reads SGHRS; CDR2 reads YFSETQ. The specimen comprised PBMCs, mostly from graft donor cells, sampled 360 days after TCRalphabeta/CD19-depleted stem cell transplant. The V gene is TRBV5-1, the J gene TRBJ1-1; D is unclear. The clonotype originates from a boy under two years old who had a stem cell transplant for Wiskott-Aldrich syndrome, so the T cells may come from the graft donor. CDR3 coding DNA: TGCGCCAGCAGTAAATTGGTGAACACTGAAGCTTTCTTT. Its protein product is CASSKLVNTEAFF.